This T cell receptor (beta chain) was recorded in a study of T cells in tuberculosis. V shed 0 bases, J shed 7 bases, and the junction held 4 bases outside the gene matches. The CDR3 is 15 amino acids. In germline, CDR1 is LGHNA, CDR2 YSLEER. Generated by immunoSEQ multiplex PCR, the TCRdb table keeps only in-frame clones and is missing some. The sample includes 37,000 or so clones, almost 95% seen only once; the top ten take 12%. The V gene is TRBV4-3, the J gene TRBJ1-3, with 9 nucleotides matching TRBD1. Sequenced sample: PBMCs. This receptor was obtained from a donor aged 10-35 years with latent tuberculosis or without tuberculosis infection. Some clones in this sample may be carry-over from other donors' samples. CDR3 DNA sequence: TGCGCCAGCAGCCAAGAACAGGGGGCGCGGAACACCATATATTTT. This gives the protein CASSQEQGARNTIYF.